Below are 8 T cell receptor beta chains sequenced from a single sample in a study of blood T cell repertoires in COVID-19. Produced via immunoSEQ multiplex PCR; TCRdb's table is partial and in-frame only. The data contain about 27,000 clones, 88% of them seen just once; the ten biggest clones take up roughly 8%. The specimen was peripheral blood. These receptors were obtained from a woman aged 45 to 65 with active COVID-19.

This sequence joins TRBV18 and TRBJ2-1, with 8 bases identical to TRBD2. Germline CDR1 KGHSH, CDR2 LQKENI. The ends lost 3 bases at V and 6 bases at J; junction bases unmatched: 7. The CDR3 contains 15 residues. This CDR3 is CASSPPTSVINEQFF. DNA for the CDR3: TGTGCCAGCTCACCCCCGACTAGCGTAATCAATGAGCAGTTCTTC. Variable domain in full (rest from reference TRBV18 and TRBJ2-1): NAGVMQNPRHLVRRRGQEARLRCSPMKGHSHVYWYRQLPEEGLKFMVYLQKENIIDESGMPKERFSAEFPKEGPSILRIQQVVRGDSAAYFCASSPPTSVINEQFFGPGTRLTVL.

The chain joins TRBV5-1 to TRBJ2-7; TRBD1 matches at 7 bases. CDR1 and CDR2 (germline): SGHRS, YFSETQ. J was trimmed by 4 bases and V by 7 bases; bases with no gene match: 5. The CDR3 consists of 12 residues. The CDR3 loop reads CASGTDRYEQYF. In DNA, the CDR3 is TGCGCCAGCGGTACGGACAGGTACGAGCAGTACTTC.

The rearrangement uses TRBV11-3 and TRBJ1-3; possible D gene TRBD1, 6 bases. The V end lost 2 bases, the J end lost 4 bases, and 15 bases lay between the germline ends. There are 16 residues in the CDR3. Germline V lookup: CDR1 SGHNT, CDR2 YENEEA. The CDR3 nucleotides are TGTGCCAGCAGCTTATGGGGGACATCGGCCGGAAACACCATATATTTT. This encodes CASSLWGTSAGNTIYF.

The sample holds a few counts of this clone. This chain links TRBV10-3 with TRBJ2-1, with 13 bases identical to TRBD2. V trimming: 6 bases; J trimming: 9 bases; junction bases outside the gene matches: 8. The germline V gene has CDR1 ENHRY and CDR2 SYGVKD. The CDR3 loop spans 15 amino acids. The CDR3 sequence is CAISPGLAGRTEQFF. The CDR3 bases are TGTGCCATCAGCCCGGGACTAGCGGGAAGGACTGAGCAGTTCTTC.

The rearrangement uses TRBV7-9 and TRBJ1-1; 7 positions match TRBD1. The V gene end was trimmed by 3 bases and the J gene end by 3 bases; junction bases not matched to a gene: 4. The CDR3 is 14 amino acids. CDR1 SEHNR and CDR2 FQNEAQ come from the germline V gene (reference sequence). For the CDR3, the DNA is TGTGCCAGCAGCTTGTTCCAGGGGGACACTGAAGCTTTCTTT. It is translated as CASSLFQGDTEAFF.

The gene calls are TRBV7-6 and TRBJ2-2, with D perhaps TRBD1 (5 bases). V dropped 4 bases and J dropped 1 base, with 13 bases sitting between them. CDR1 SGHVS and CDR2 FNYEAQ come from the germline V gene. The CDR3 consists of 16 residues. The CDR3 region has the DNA TGTGCCAGCAGCTCAGCGAGGCAGGGGAACACCGGGGAGCTGTTTTTT. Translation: CASSSARQGNTGELFF.

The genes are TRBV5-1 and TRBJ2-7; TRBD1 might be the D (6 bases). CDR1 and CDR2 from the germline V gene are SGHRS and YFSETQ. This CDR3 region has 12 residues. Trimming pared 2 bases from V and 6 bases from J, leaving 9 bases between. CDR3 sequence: CASSLQGGEQYF. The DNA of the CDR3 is TGCGCCAGCAGCTTACAGGGTGGCGAGCAGTACTTC. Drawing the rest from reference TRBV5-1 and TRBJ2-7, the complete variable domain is KAGVTQTPRYLIKTRGQQVTLSCSPISGHRSVSWYQQTPGQGLQFLFEYFSETQRNKGNFPGRFSGRQFSNSRSEMNVSTLELGDSALYLCASSLQGGEQYFGPGTRLTVT.

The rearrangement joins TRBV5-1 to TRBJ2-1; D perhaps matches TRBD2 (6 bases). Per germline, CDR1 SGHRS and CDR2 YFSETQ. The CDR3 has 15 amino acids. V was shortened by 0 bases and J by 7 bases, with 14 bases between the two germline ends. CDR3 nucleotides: TGCGCCAGCAGCTTGGTTCCCGGGGGTGAGAATGAGCAGTTCTTC. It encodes CASSLVPGGENEQFF.